This passage covers 32 T cell receptor beta chains from one sample sequenced in a study of blood T cell repertoires in COVID-19. Method: immunoSEQ multiplex PCR; TCRdb's copy keeps in-frame clones and lacks some. Of 250,000 to 400,000 clones listed, 75% to 90% are singletons. Sequencing was carried out using peripheral blood. Every receptor here comes from a woman aged 25 to 39 with COVID-19, enrolled during active disease.

For this clone: The same CDR3 is also encoded by other DNA sequences in this sample. V and J are TRBV6-1 and TRBJ1-5; a possible D gene is TRBD1 (6 bases). The CDR3 sequence is 13 residues long. Trimming left V 3 bases short and J 6 bases short, with 9 bases between. Per germline, CDR1 MNHNS and CDR2 SASEGT. CDR3 coding DNA: TGTGCCAGCAGTGAGTCACAGGGTCAGCCCCAGCATTTT. Amino acids: CASSESQGQPQHF.

V gene TRBV28 combines with J gene TRBJ2-1; TRBD1 matches at 7 bases. The CDR3 consists of 14 residues. Germline values: CDR1 MDHEN, CDR2 SYDVKM. V lost 4 bases and J lost 8; bases outside the gene matches: 8. The CDR3 loop is CASSYLGQGDEQFF. The DNA for the CDR3 is TGTGCCAGCAGTTACCTGGGGCAGGGGGATGAGCAGTTCTTC.

The chain combines TRBV19 with TRBJ2-7, with 9 bases matching TRBD1. V lost 8 bases, J lost 12 bases, and 14 bases stayed unmatched. This CDR3 has 13 amino acids. Germline values: CDR1 LNHDA, CDR2 SQIVND (reference sequence). The CDR3 sequence: CASEGQGIGRRYF. Written as DNA, the CDR3 is TGTGCCAGTGAGGGACAGGGTATAGGGAGGCGGTACTTC.

The chain links TRBV10-1 to TRBJ2-1; 14 positions match TRBD2. Losses at the gene ends were 4 bases for V and 9 bases for J; bases not matched to a gene: 5. Germline CDR1 WNHNN, CDR2 SYGVQD (reference sequence). The CDR3 runs to 15 residues. CDR3 bases: TGCGCCAGCAGTGGCCCCGGGACTAGCGGGAGTGAGCAGTTCTTC. It translates to CASSGPGTSGSEQFF.

V and J are TRBV28 and TRBJ1-1; 9 bases align to TRBD1. This CDR3 has 15 amino acids. CDR1 MDHEN and CDR2 SYDVKM come from the germline V gene. V was pared by 0 bases and J by 4 bases, with 3 bases of the junction left unmatched. This CDR3 is CASSLWGDRVTEAFF. Written as DNA, the CDR3 is TGTGCCAGCAGTTTATGGGGGGACAGGGTCACTGAAGCTTTCTTT. The full variable domain, its missing parts supplied by reference TRBV28 and TRBJ1-1, is DVKVTQSSRYLVKRTGEKVFLECVQDMDHENMFWYRQDPGLGLRLIYFSYDVKMKEKGDIPEGYSVSREKKERFSLILESASTNQTSMYLCASSLWGDRVTEAFFGQGTRLTVV.

V and J are TRBV19 and TRBJ1-5; D possibly corresponds to TRBD1 (6 bases). V was clipped by 3 bases and J by 6 bases, with 15 bases between them. There are 15 residues in the CDR3. Germline V gene sequence: CDR1 LNHDA, CDR2 SQIVND (reference sequence). CDR3 sequence reads: CASSIDRRRGQPQHF. The CDR3 nucleotides read TGTGCCAGTAGTATCGACAGGCGTCGAGGTCAGCCCCAGCATTTT.

The chain uses TRBV3-1 (or the pseudogene TRBV3-2) and TRBJ1-3; 8 bases align to TRBD1. V lost 0 bases and J lost 5; bases outside the gene matches: 6. The germline gives CDR1 LGHDT, CDR2 YNNKEL (reference sequence). The CDR3 contains 16 residues. The CDR3 region has the DNA TGTGCCAGCAGCCAAGATCCCACAGGGGGGCGAAACACCATATATTTT. It yields the protein CASSQDPTGGRNTIYF.

The genes are TRBV3-1 (or the pseudogene TRBV3-2) and TRBJ2-5; tentative D call: TRBD1 (5 bases). The CDR3 consists of 15 residues. Germline V lookup: CDR1 LGHDT, CDR2 YNNKEL (reference sequence). The ends were cut back, 1 base at V and 5 bases at J, with 14 bases in the middle. The CDR3 sequence is CASSQGATVGETQYF. DNA for the CDR3: TGTGCCAGCAGCCAAGGGGCGACAGTCGGGGAGACCCAGTACTTC.

V is TRBV30 and J is TRBJ2-4, with a possible D match to TRBD1 (5 bases). V lost 0 bases, J lost 1 base, and 13 bases lay in between. CDR1 is GTSNPN and CDR2 is SVGIG in the germline V gene (reference sequence). The CDR3 has 16 amino acids. The CDR3 sequence is CAWSVRQTLAKNIQYF. The CDR3 nucleotides are TGTGCCTGGAGTGTACGACAGACCCTGGCCAAAAACATTCAGTACTTC.

This clone showed up just a few times. The rearrangement links TRBV6-2 or TRBV6-3 to TRBJ2-7, with 7 bases identical to TRBD1. This CDR3 region has 12 residues. CDR1 and CDR2 from the germline V gene are MNHEY and SVGEGT. Trimming at V came to 6 bases and at J to 6 bases, leaving 5 bases not matched to a gene. In nucleotides, the CDR3 is TGTGCCAGCAGCAAAGGGACAGTCGAGCAGTACTTC. It is translated as CASSKGTVEQYF.

The rearrangement uses TRBV5-1 and TRBJ2-2; 9 bases are a match to TRBD2. Germline values: CDR1 SGHRS, CDR2 YFSETQ. CDR3 size: 16 residues. The J segment lost 3 bases and the V segment lost 2 bases, leaving 5 bases of the junction unmatched. CDR3: CASSFRASGDTGELFF. The CDR3 DNA is TGCGCCAGCAGCTTCAGGGCTAGCGGGGACACCGGGGAGCTGTTTTTT.

The chain is built from TRBV15 and TRBJ2-5; maybe TRBD2 (6 bases). The germline V and J ends were trimmed by 0 bases and 4 bases, with 12 bases remaining between them. Per the germline V gene, CDR1 is LNHNV and CDR2 is YYDKDF (reference sequence). The CDR3 has 15 amino acids. CDR3 loop: CATSRDLDGRETQYF. The DNA for the CDR3 is TGTGCCACCAGCAGAGACTTGGACGGGAGAGAGACCCAGTACTTC.

This chain uses TRBV27 with TRBJ2-7; TRBD1 agrees at 9 bases. Germline V gene data show CDR1 as MNHEY and CDR2 as SMNVEV (reference sequence). Unmatched junction bases numbered 0, after V lost 3 bases and J lost 6 bases. This CDR3 is 12 amino acids long. The CDR3 is CASSLTGGEQYF. The CDR3 nucleotides read TGTGCCAGCAGTTTGACAGGGGGCGAGCAGTACTTC.

The rearrangement uses TRBV28 and TRBJ2-7; 10 bases align to TRBD1. V shed 5 bases and J 3 bases; nucleotides not matched to a gene: 10. This CDR3 is built from 16 residues. The germline CDR1 and CDR2 sequences are MDHEN and SYDVKM. This CDR3 reads CASSRPTGTGVYEQYF. DNA for the CDR3: TGTGCCAGCAGTCGGCCTACCGGGACAGGGGTCTACGAGCAGTACTTC.

The rearrangement uses TRBV6-5 and TRBJ1-1; D is unresolved. There are 14 residues in the CDR3. Germline V lookup: CDR1 MNHEY, CDR2 SVGAGI. V gave up 7 bases and J gave up 5 bases, with 17 bases separating them. CDR3 bases: TGTGCCAGCACGGTGGGTTGGAGGAAGACTGAAGCTTTCTTT. It is translated as CASTVGWRKTEAFF.

The chain is built from TRBV24-1 and TRBJ1-3, with D hard to call. Germline V gene lookup returns CDR1 KGHDR and CDR2 SFDVKD. This CDR3 is built from 15 residues. Trimming stripped 10 bases from V and 0 bases from J, with 15 bases between. CDR3 sequence (DNA): TGTGCCACACTCCTGCCCGGTATCTCTGGAAACACCATATATTTT. Its protein product is CATLLPGISGNTIYF.

This clone has a handful of counts. The chain couples TRBV7-2 to TRBJ1-2, with 8 bases lining up with TRBD1. V lost 5 bases and J lost 8; bases outside the gene matches: 7. The CDR3 spans 13 residues. Germline CDR1 is SGHTA and CDR2 is FQGNSA. The chain's CDR3 is CASSAQGAVGYTF. The CDR3 DNA sequence: TGTGCCAGCAGCGCCCAGGGGGCGGTCGGCTACACCTTC.

The J gene is TRBJ2-3, the V gene TRBV3-1 (or the pseudogene TRBV3-2); the D gene is possibly TRBD1 (5 bases). CDR3 length: 12 amino acids. V lost 3 bases and J 8 bases, leaving 9 bases between the germline ends. Germline V gene sequence: CDR1 LGHDT, CDR2 YNNKEL (reference sequence). The CDR3 DNA reads TGTGCCAGCAGCCAGACAGTAGGTACGCAGTATTTT. This codes for CASSQTVGTQYF.

This chain joins TRBV18 and TRBJ2-2; D ambiguous. The CDR3 is made up of 12 amino acids. V lost 8 bases to trimming and J lost 5 bases, with 9 bases between them. Germline V lookup: CDR1 KGHSH, CDR2 LQKENI. CDR3 nucleotide sequence: TGTGCCAGCGCCCTAGAAACCGGGGAGCTGTTTTTT. This encodes CASALETGELFF. Together with reference TRBV18 and TRBJ2-2, the CDR3 gives the full variable domain: NAGVMQNPRHLVRRRGQEARLRCSPMKGHSHVYWYRQLPEEGLKFMVYLQKENIIDESGMPKERFSAEFPKEGPSILRIQQVVRGDSAAYFCASALETGELFFGEGSRLTVL.

The rearrangement links TRBV7-9 to TRBJ1-5, with 7 bases that match TRBD1. Germline CDR1 SEHNR, CDR2 FQNEAQ (reference sequence). J was trimmed by 1 base and V by 5 bases; bases with no gene match: 8. The CDR3 totals 16 residues. CDR3 nucleotide sequence: TGTGCCAGCAGCCCAGACCTGGGACAGAGCAATCAGCCCCAGCATTTT. It translates to CASSPDLGQSNQPQHF. Based on the CDR3 plus reference TRBV7-9 and TRBJ1-5, the full variable domain is DTGVSQNPRHKITKRGQNVTFRCDPISEHNRLYWYRQTLGQGPEFLTYFQNEAQLEKSRLLSDRFSAERPKGSFSTLEIQRTEQGDSAMYLCASSPDLGQSNQPQHFGDGTRLSIL.

The CDR3 DNA reads TGTGCCAGCAGTGAACAGGTAGGGGCGAACACTGAAGCTTTCTTT. This translates into CASSEQVGANTEAFF. The J gene is TRBJ1-1, the V gene TRBV6-1; D perhaps matches TRBD1 (5 bases). Germline lookup yields CDR1 MNHNS and CDR2 SASEGT. The CDR3 consists of 15 residues. Trimming cost V 2 bases and J 1 base, with 11 bases left between them.

This clone is a singleton in its sample. The gene calls are TRBV4-1 and TRBJ2-1, with D hard to call. CDR1 and CDR2 from the germline V gene are MGHRA and YSYEKL. The V end was cut by 1 base, the J end by 8 bases, with 9 bases between. This CDR3 contains 13 residues. CDR3 residues: CASSQVRVDEQFF. The DNA of the CDR3 is TGCGCCAGCAGCCAAGTACGGGTCGATGAGCAGTTCTTC.

This rearrangement joins TRBV19 to TRBJ2-6; tentative D call: TRBD1 (6 bases). This CDR3 is built from 17 residues. V gave up 6 bases and J gave up 0 bases, with 15 bases separating them. Per germline, CDR1 LNHDA and CDR2 SQIVND (reference sequence). This CDR3 reads CASSDRPLGSGANVLTF. CDR3 DNA: TGTGCCAGTAGCGACAGGCCCTTGGGCTCTGGGGCCAACGTCCTGACTTTC.

CDR3 DNA sequence: TGTGCCAGCAGTGATCGGACAGGGGGACAGCTCTATGGCTACACCTTC. Amino acids: CASSDRTGGQLYGYTF. V is TRBV25-1 and J is TRBJ1-2, with 10 bases fitting TRBD1. The CDR3 loop spans 16 amino acids. Germline V CDR1 and CDR2: MGHDK, SYGVNS. Trimming at V came to 3 bases and at J to 4 bases, leaving 8 bases not matched to a gene.

The rearrangement links TRBV10-3 to TRBJ2-1; 7 bases align to TRBD2. The CDR3 is 16 residues long. Germline CDR1 ENHRY, CDR2 SYGVKD. J was trimmed by 4 bases and V by 4 bases; bases with no gene match: 10. The CDR3 DNA follows: TGTGCCATCAGTGTAGCTAGCGGCGATTTATACAATGAGCAGTTCTTC. Encoded protein: CAISVASGDLYNEQFF.

This chain links TRBV6-6 with TRBJ1-6; a possible D gene is TRBD1 (5 bases). Per germline, CDR1 MNHNY and CDR2 SVGAGI (reference sequence). The CDR3 has 16 residues. Deletions cut 2 bases from V and 7 bases from J, with 15 bases between. The CDR3 DNA sequence: TGTGCCAGCAGTTACGGGGGGGGAAACTCCAATTCACCCCTCCACTTT. Amino acid sequence: CASSYGGGNSNSPLHF.

The chain uses TRBV29-1 and TRBJ1-1, with D possibly being TRBD1 (6 bases). CDR3 length: 11 residues. Trimming left V 7 bases short and J 3 bases short, with 9 bases between. Looked up from germline, CDR1 is SQVTM and CDR2 is ANQGSEA. For the CDR3, the DNA is TGCAGCGCCGCAGGGGACACTGAAGCTTTCTTT. Translated, it gives CSAAGDTEAFF.

In its sample, this clone was seen a few times. The CDR3 DNA sequence: TGTGCCACGGGGACAGGCGGCCGTAATGAGCAGTTCTTC. Translating it yields CATGTGGRNEQFF. V usage is TRBV24-1 and J usage is TRBJ2-1; 8 nucleotides match TRBD1. The V gene end was trimmed by 10 bases and the J gene end by 7 bases; junction bases not matched to a gene: 8. This CDR3 region has 13 residues. Germline V gene lookup returns CDR1 KGHDR and CDR2 SFDVKD.

This clone has only a few counts. This chain connects TRBV6-6 to TRBJ2-7; TRBD1 agrees at 7 bases. The germline CDR1 and CDR2 sequences are MNHNY and SVGAGI (reference sequence). The J segment lost 2 bases and the V segment lost 5 bases, leaving 3 bases of the junction unmatched. The CDR3 contains 13 residues. CDR3 coding DNA: TGTGCCAGCAGTGGGGGACAGACCTACGAGCAGTACTTC. Translating it yields CASSGGQTYEQYF.

The rearrangement links TRBV6-1 to TRBJ2-7, with D possibly TRBD1 on 5 matching bases. CDR1 and CDR2 (germline): MNHNS, SASEGT. The V gene lost 0 bases and the J gene lost 3 bases, with 9 bases spanning the gap. The CDR3 is 14 residues long. CDR3 sequence (DNA): TGTGCCAGCAGTGAAGCGGGGCAGAACTACGAGCAGTACTTC. Translated: CASSEAGQNYEQYF.

This chain uses TRBV19 with TRBJ2-1, with a possible D match to TRBD2 (5 bases). This CDR3 comprises 11 residues. CDR1 and CDR2 from the germline V gene are LNHDA and SQIVND (reference sequence). With 3 bases removed from V and 13 bases from J, the gap between germline ends came to 10 bases. The CDR3 nucleotides are TGTGCCAGTAGTATTACCGGACTTCAGTTCTTC. This gives the protein CASSITGLQFF.

The chain combines TRBV27 with TRBJ1-2; 8 nucleotides align to TRBD1. V lost 0 bases to trimming and J lost 8 bases; unmatched junction nucleotides: 8. There are 15 residues in the CDR3. Germline CDR1 is MNHEY and CDR2 is SMNVEV (reference sequence). DNA of the CDR3: TGTGCCAGCAGTTTATCGGGGACAGGCGGGACGGGCTACACCTTC. It specifies CASSLSGTGGTGYTF.